These 8 T cell receptor beta chains share one sample of origin, sequenced in a study of blood T cell repertoires in COVID-19. Assay used: immunoSEQ multiplex PCR; TCRdb lists only in-frame clones, some missing. Altogether around 97,000 clones are present, about 88% being singletons, with the ten largest covering 6.2%. Sequenced: peripheral blood. Receptor source: a human donor in a cohort sampled during active COVID-19.

In this sample, this clone turned up once. The chain employs TRBV18 and TRBJ1-5; 7 positions agree with TRBD1. The CDR3 has 17 amino acids. The V and J ends lost 3 bases and 1 base, in that order; junction bases with no gene match: 9. Per germline, CDR1 KGHSH and CDR2 LQKENI. CDR3 amino acids: CASSPTQGVRSNQPQHF. CDR3 sequence (DNA): TGTGCCAGCTCACCGACCCAGGGGGTAAGGAGCAATCAGCCCCAGCATTTT.

The rearrangement uses TRBV9 and TRBJ1-6; D not certain. Trimming stripped 3 bases from V and 7 bases from J, with 11 bases between. The CDR3 sequence is 14 residues long. Per germline, CDR1 SGDLS and CDR2 YYNGEE. The CDR3 DNA reads TGTGCCAGCAGCGGGCCGGAGAGGAATTCACCCCTCCACTTT. Its translation is CASSGPERNSPLHF.

CDR3 in DNA: TGTGCCAGCAGCTTACGTATTGAGCAGTTCTTC. It translates to CASSLRIEQFF. The genes are TRBV11-2 and TRBJ2-1, with D unresolved. This CDR3 is 11 amino acids long. Germline V gives CDR1 SGHAT, CDR2 FQNNGV. The V and J ends lost 2 bases and 9 bases respectively, with 5 bases between them.

The J gene is TRBJ1-2, the V gene TRBV19; a possible D gene is TRBD1 (6 bases). The CDR3 has 15 residues. V lost 6 bases and J 2 bases, leaving 16 bases between the germline ends. Per germline, CDR1 LNHDA and CDR2 SQIVND (reference sequence). This CDR3 is CASSKIATGNYGYTF. The DNA of the CDR3 is TGTGCCAGTAGCAAGATAGCGACAGGAAACTATGGCTACACCTTC.

The chain has TRBV19 and TRBJ2-1; 9 bases line up with TRBD2. The CDR3 totals 14 residues. Trimming removed 7 bases from V and 5 bases from J; junction bases left unmatched: 6. Germline lookup yields CDR1 LNHDA and CDR2 SQIVND (reference sequence). The CDR3 spells CASKLAGAHNEQFF. The CDR3 nucleotides are TGTGCCAGTAAGTTAGCGGGGGCCCACAATGAGCAGTTCTTC.

This sequence joins TRBV3-1 (or the pseudogene TRBV3-2) and TRBJ1-2, with 9 bases fitting TRBD1. CDR3 size: 14 residues. In germline, CDR1 is LGHDT, CDR2 YNNKEL (reference sequence). V trimming: 4 bases; J trimming: 7 bases; junction bases outside the gene matches: 7. DNA for the CDR3: TGTGCCAGCAGCCGTGGGACAGGGCCTTTTGGCTACACCTTC. Translating gives CASSRGTGPFGYTF.

This clone has a handful of counts. The chain carries TRBV5-4 and TRBJ2-1; 8 bases line up with TRBD1. Germline loops: CDR1 SGHNT, CDR2 YYREEE (reference sequence). J lost 1 base, V lost 2 bases, and 8 bases had no gene match. This CDR3 is 17 amino acids long. CDR3 protein: CASSFYPGQGSYNEQFF. CDR3 sequence (DNA): TGTGCCAGCAGCTTTTATCCCGGACAGGGATCCTACAATGAGCAGTTCTTC. Full variable domain (remainder filled in from reference TRBV5-4 and TRBJ2-1): ETGVTQSPTHLIKTRGQQVTLRCSSQSGHNTVSWYQQALGQGPQFIFQYYREEENGRGNFPPRFSGLQFPNYSSELNVNALELDDSALYLCASSFYPGQGSYNEQFFGPGTRLTVL.

The CDR3 coding sequence is TGTGCCAGCAGCTTTGCGGGACAGCCGAACACCGGGGAGCTGTTTTTT. Its protein product is CASSFAGQPNTGELFF. The V gene is TRBV5-6, the J gene TRBJ2-2; tentatively, D is TRBD1 (7 bases). The CDR3 runs 16 residues. Germline V gene lookup returns CDR1 SGHDT and CDR2 YYEEEE. Trimming left V 2 bases short and J 0 bases short, with 11 bases between.